This is a list of T cell receptor beta chains from one sample in a study of T cells in Graves' hyperthyroidism and ophthalmopathy. TCRdb used MiXCR to reprocess the multiplex PCR reads, holding one entry per CDR3 protein. The sample holds approximately 320,000 distinct CDR3 sequences, around a sixth seen once. The sequencing sample was made of blood. These receptors were taken from a man aged 25 to 40 with Graves' hyperthyroidism. Both conserved end residues are part of each CDR3. Fields, in order: J gene, clone size, CDR3 length, D gene, V gene, CDR3 DNA, CDR3 protein. A D gene is named only where the DNA matches it firmly. The listing skips clone size in some rows; elsewhere it reads once, few, many or a size class.

j_call: TRBJ2-3; clone_size: many; cdr3_length: 13; d_call: TRBD2; v_call: TRBV20-1; cdr3_nt: TGCAGTGCTGGACTAGCAGGCACAGATACGCAGTATTTT; cdr3_aa: CSAGLAGTDTQYF
j_call: TRBJ2-7; clone_size: -; cdr3_length: 13; d_call: -; v_call: TRBV19; cdr3_nt: TGTGCCAGTAGTTGGAGGAGATCCTACGAGCAGTACTTC; cdr3_aa: CASSWRRSYEQYF
j_call: TRBJ2-3; clone_size: -; cdr3_length: 15; d_call: -; v_call: TRBV14; cdr3_nt: TGTGCCAGCAGCCAAGATCCGGGGGCGGCATATACGCAGTATTTT; cdr3_aa: CASSQDPGAAYTQYF
j_call: TRBJ1-1; clone_size: many; cdr3_length: 16; d_call: TRBD1; v_call: TRBV12-3/TRBV12-4; cdr3_nt: TGTGCCAGCAGTCTCGGGACAGGGGCCATGAACACTGAAGCTTTCTTT; cdr3_aa: CASSLGTGAMNTEAFF
j_call: TRBJ1-2; clone_size: many; cdr3_length: 14; d_call: -; v_call: TRBV6-1; cdr3_nt: TGTGCCAGCAAAGGGCCTTGGGAGAACTATGGCTACACCTTC; cdr3_aa: CASKGPWENYGYTF
j_call: TRBJ1-5; clone_size: many; cdr3_length: 14; d_call: -; v_call: TRBV20-1; cdr3_nt: TGCAGTGCGAGCGACATGGAAGATCCCAGCCCCCAGCATTTT; cdr3_aa: CSASDMEDPSPQHF
j_call: TRBJ2-7; clone_size: few; cdr3_length: 15; d_call: TRBD2; v_call: TRBV13; cdr3_nt: TGTGCCAGCAGCCCCAGGGCGGGAGGGCCCCACGAGCAGTACTTC; cdr3_aa: CASSPRAGGPHEQYF
j_call: TRBJ2-3; clone_size: many; cdr3_length: 13; d_call: -; v_call: TRBV4-1; cdr3_nt: TGCGCCAGCAGCCAGCCCGGACCTCTATCGCAGTATTTT; cdr3_aa: CASSQPGPLSQYF
j_call: TRBJ1-5; clone_size: -; cdr3_length: 13; d_call: -; v_call: TRBV6-1; cdr3_nt: TGTGCCAGCAGCGGGAACAGGGATCAGCCCCAGCATTTT; cdr3_aa: CASSGNRDQPQHF
j_call: TRBJ2-3; clone_size: many; cdr3_length: 15; d_call: TRBD1; v_call: TRBV7-7; cdr3_nt: TGTGCTAGCAGCTTAGGGACAGGGGGCATAGATACGCAGTATTTT; cdr3_aa: CASSLGTGGIDTQYF
j_call: TRBJ2-1; clone_size: many; cdr3_length: 12; d_call: -; v_call: TRBV18; cdr3_nt: TGTGCCAGCTCACCGGCGGTAGGCGAGCAGTTCTTC; cdr3_aa: CASSPAVGEQFF
j_call: TRBJ2-4; clone_size: few; cdr3_length: 15; d_call: TRBD2; v_call: TRBV20-1; cdr3_nt: TGCAGTGCTAGGGAGCGGGAAGCAGGCAAAAACATTCAGTACTTC; cdr3_aa: CSAREREAGKNIQYF
j_call: TRBJ2-5; clone_size: -; cdr3_length: 13; d_call: TRBD1; v_call: TRBV13; cdr3_nt: TGTGCCAGCAGTTATACAGGGGCGGAGACCCAGTACTTC; cdr3_aa: CASSYTGAETQYF
j_call: TRBJ1-2; clone_size: -; cdr3_length: 14; d_call: TRBD1; v_call: TRBV6-1; cdr3_nt: TGTGCCAGCACCTTCGAGAGGGGGCCCTATGGCTACACCTTC; cdr3_aa: CASTFERGPYGYTF
j_call: TRBJ1-4; clone_size: many; cdr3_length: 13; d_call: -; v_call: TRBV2; cdr3_nt: TGTGCCAGCAGTGAATACAGGCGAGAAAAACTGTTTTTT; cdr3_aa: CASSEYRREKLFF
j_call: TRBJ2-7; clone_size: few; cdr3_length: 14; d_call: TRBD1; v_call: TRBV28; cdr3_nt: TGTGCCGGGTCAACCGGACAGGGCTCCTACGAGCAGTACTTC; cdr3_aa: CAGSTGQGSYEQYF
j_call: TRBJ2-7; clone_size: many; cdr3_length: 14; d_call: -; v_call: TRBV28; cdr3_nt: TGTGCCAGCAGTTTATCTGGGTGGGGCTACGAGCAGTACTTC; cdr3_aa: CASSLSGWGYEQYF
j_call: TRBJ2-1; clone_size: many; cdr3_length: 15; d_call: -; v_call: TRBV7-3; cdr3_nt: TGTGCCAGCAGCTTGTGGGCTAGCGACTACAATGAGCAGTTCTTC; cdr3_aa: CASSLWASDYNEQFF
j_call: TRBJ1-1; clone_size: many; cdr3_length: 16; d_call: TRBD1; v_call: TRBV6-1; cdr3_nt: TGTGCCAGTTCCCCGAACAGGGGAGGGGGATACACTGAAGCTTTCTTT; cdr3_aa: CASSPNRGGGYTEAFF
j_call: TRBJ2-3; clone_size: many; cdr3_length: 12; d_call: -; v_call: TRBV5-1; cdr3_nt: TGCGCCAGCCGAGTTAGCACAGATACGCAGTATTTT; cdr3_aa: CASRVSTDTQYF
j_call: TRBJ2-7; clone_size: many; cdr3_length: 13; d_call: -; v_call: TRBV12-3/TRBV12-4; cdr3_nt: TGTGCCAGCCATGGGCCCGGGTACGGCGAGCAGTACTTC; cdr3_aa: CASHGPGYGEQYF
j_call: TRBJ2-3; clone_size: few; cdr3_length: 17; d_call: -; v_call: TRBV7-9; cdr3_nt: TGTGCCAGCAGCTTCTATCCGGGGGCCATCGACGTAGATACGCAGTATTTT; cdr3_aa: CASSFYPGAIDVDTQYF
j_call: TRBJ2-1; clone_size: many; cdr3_length: 13; d_call: TRBD2; v_call: TRBV12-3/TRBV12-4; cdr3_nt: TGTGCCAGCAAGGTAGCGGGAGTGGTTGAGCAGTTCTTC; cdr3_aa: CASKVAGVVEQFF
j_call: TRBJ2-1; clone_size: many; cdr3_length: 13; d_call: TRBD1; v_call: TRBV2; cdr3_nt: TGTGCCAGCAGTTGGGGACAGAACAATGAGCAGTTCTTC; cdr3_aa: CASSWGQNNEQFF
j_call: TRBJ2-1; clone_size: -; cdr3_length: 15; d_call: -; v_call: TRBV4-1; cdr3_nt: TGCGCCAGCAGCCAAGTACAGGGTAGGGTAGATGAGCAGTTCTTC; cdr3_aa: CASSQVQGRVDEQFF